This T cell receptor (beta chain) was identified during a study of T cells after posttransplantation cyclophosphamide (TCRdb year 2016). Study-level background: Using TRB sequencing, the study followed how the T cell repertoire rebuilt after myeloablative bone marrow transplantation with posttransplantation cyclophosphamide given as GVHD prophylaxis. Blood from every one of the 30 to 40 PTCy patients who had 1-year posttransplant specimens underwent TRB sequencing. TRB sequencing was also done on up to about 3 additional blood samples from 2 to 5.2 years after transplant in 3 patients, and on pretransplant blood from several patients. Public TRB sequences were searched against a database of over 3,600 sequences associated with responses to pathogens, tumor antigens, self-antigens and alloantigens. Because TRA and TRB clonality were tightly correlated in 9 samples, subsequent TCR analyses were focused on TRB only. Antigen receptor sequencing was done on samples from roughly 38 PTCy-treated patients and from approximately 17 related bone marrow donors of those patients.

Viable CD3+CD4+ or CD3+CD8+ cells that were CCR7+CD45RA+CD45RO-CD95-CD27+CD28+ were classified as naive T cells. Related bone marrow donors provided peripheral blood samples on the day of marrow donation. Peripheral blood and bone marrow mononuclear cells were isolated by Ficoll-Hypaque density centrifugation and cryopreserved. Sorting of CD4+ and CD8+ T cells, including naive and memory subsets, was performed by FACS on a FACSAria II. Worth noting for this clone: Its binding antigen is unknown. No much larger clone is present one base from it, and per-base qualities are unavailable.

What the research found in general, with its limitations: The TRB repertoires of T cells infiltrating skin or GI tract showed only limited overlap with the TRB repertoires of T cells in blood. Donor-recipient similarity was low at 1-2 months but increased during the first year, and donor CD8+ memory clones often dominated later blood repertoires. Across roughly 49 patients, TRB clonality was highly associated with recipient CMV seropositivity and CMV reactivation, and diversity in PTCy patients was similar to diversity in CNI/methotrexate controls.

Genomic DNA was the input for TRB sequencing, which was run either with the immunoSEQ assay at survey resolution or with the hsTCRB kit. In the source study's methods: The immunoSEQ software handled initial read processing, and the LymphoSeq R package was used for repertoire analyses. Clonality was calculated as 1 minus normalized Shannon entropy, and the Gini coefficient was also calculated for each TRB dataset. To infer phenotypes in unsorted samples, TRB sequences from sorted subsets of the recipient or donor were mapped onto the unsorted samples of the same recipient. TCRdb provides this immuneACCESS table in a form limited to in-frame rearrangements. Some clones are lacking; in checked studies, under half of them reflect an unresolved V gene, and why the rest are absent is not known. V and J calls and clone size follow that table, whereas D and trimming were derived from the DNA. This sample holds 25,000 to 40,000 clones; roughly 90% were observed only once. Around 0.1% of the sample comes from the top ten.

The CDR3 goes from the cysteine to the phenylalanine over 15 residues. CDR3 DNA is the only sequence kept; it has 45 bases, read in frame from the first base. From the germline V gene, CDR1 is KGHSH and CDR2 is LQKENI. V lost 6 bases and J lost 0 bases; the stretch between them is 12 bases long. The clonotype originates from a man aged 30 to 39 in good health and a related stem cell transplant donor. The rearranged segments are TRBV18 and TRBJ2-1; confidence is insufficient to name the D gene. The sample consisted of naive CD4+ T cells sorted from blood. The sequenced DNA: TGTGCCAGCTCCCCAGGTCACAGCTCCTACAATGAGCAGTTCTTC. Its translation is CASSPGHSSYNEQFF. The full variable domain, with segments outside the CDR3 supplied by the reference TRBV18 and TRBJ2-1 proteins, appears as NAGVMQNPRHLVRRRGQEARLRCSPMKGHSHVYWYRQLPEEGLKFMVYLQKENIIDESGMPKERFSAEFPKEGPSILRIQQVVRGDSAAYFCASSPGHSSYNEQFFGPGTRLTVL.